The clone carrying this TCR beta chain appeared a single time. What it binds is not known. This sample was taken from a study of T-cell reconstitution after alpha-beta-depleted transplantation in children. Points from the study as a whole: Hyperexpanded clones declined; after one year, newly produced T cells mostly supplied diversity. Recipient T cells and thymic progenitors that survived gave rise to the high TCRbeta diversity observed at day 60 in some patients.

Unique molecular identifiers were used in preparing the TCRbeta library. Via MiXCR, TCRdb re-called the PCR reads, giving one row per CDR3 protein. This table holds 250,000 to 300,000 distinct CDR3 sequences, over 7.5% found once. V dropped 6 bases and J dropped 4 bases, with 15 bases sitting between them. Per the germline V gene, CDR1 is MDHEN and CDR2 is SYDVKM. The CDR3 has 14 residues. The chain employs TRBV28 and TRBJ1-2; D is unresolved. This TCR was recovered from a female patient aged 2-9 years who had a stem cell transplant for Fanconi anemia, so the T cells may come from the graft donor. The specimen comprised peripheral blood, sampled 360 days after TCRalphabeta/CD19-depleted stem cell transplant. The CDR3 nucleotides read TGTGCCAGCAGGCCCCCTCGGGCTATCTATGGCTACACCTTC. It translates to CASRPPRAIYGYTF.